The present TCR beta chain was sequenced within a study of cytomegalovirus exposure and HLA in healthy donors. Overall study results and limits: Fewer than 200 TCR beta chains were listed as cytomegalovirus-associated. Later on, an analysis showed TCR association rates differing by HLA locus, with DRB1 the most and HLA-C the fewest. There were some V segments, including TRBV6-2 and TRBV6-3, excluded as indistinguishable.

About this clone: Antigen: not known.

PCR was performed using 60 Vbeta and 13 Jbeta primers. This table comes from immunoSEQ multiplex PCR, and its TCRdb copy is limited to in-frame clones, with some not included. The sample shows some 140,000 clones, 70% to 80% of them seen only once. Germline V gene data show CDR1 as SGHRS and CDR2 as YFSETQ. With 5 bases removed from V and 3 bases from J, the gap between germline ends came to 12 bases. This CDR3 is built from 14 residues. Sequencing was done on a sample of PBMCs. The chain has TRBV5-1 and TRBJ1-5; D is uncertain. This receptor was identified in a man between 25 and 39 years old in good health and CMV-seronegative. The CDR3 DNA sequence: TGCGCCAGCAGACCCTCAGGCCTCAATCAGCCCCAGCATTTT. Protein product: CASRPSGLNQPQHF.